This T cell receptor beta chain was retrieved from a study of blood T cells in healthy people across ages (dated by TCRdb to the mid-2010s). As for the study more broadly: In model experiments, roughly one uniquely barcoded TCR beta cDNA molecule per two T cells was captured by template switching. Age-related changes in TCR beta repertoire diversity were measured in the study by deep sequencing normalized with unique cDNA molecular identifiers. The donors were split into four age groups: young (average 16 years), middle-aged (over 35), aged (62) and long-lived (approximately 80). To avoid experimental bias, donors of different ages were randomly spread across the sequencing lanes. The study analyzed two additional independent replicas of 1 million unique cDNA reads from the same blood draw for two donors, one aged 18 to 30 and one aged 80 or older. General conclusions and limits of the study: Since profiling was done on bulk unsorted PBMCs, naive and antigen-experienced compartments could not be conclusively compared. Observed TCR beta diversity per million T cells fell roughly linearly with age, and a significant reduction was already apparent by age about 43. A strong correlation was found between observed TCR beta diversity and the percentage of naive T cells measured by flow cytometry. Compared with the aged group, more naive CD4+ T cells, fewer expanded clones and increased TCR diversity were shown by the long-lived group, suggesting age selection. Because the CMV infection status of the donors was unknown, age-related changes in expanded clonotypes may potentially have been confounded. Estimates of total diversity based on one million sequenced T cells were considered lower bounds and underestimates.

The library was obtained by 5' RACE. For sequencing, an Illumina HiSeq 2500 was employed. A second PCR of roughly 6 to 12 cycles was performed with a sample-barcoded 5' primer and a J-beta primer mix. A template-switch 5' adaptor carrying 12 random nucleotides introduced a unique molecular identifier onto each TCR beta cDNA molecule. Each sample yielded at least 2.5 million CDR3-containing paired-end reads. The Mint cDNA synthesis kit, primed by a TRBC-specific oligonucleotide, was used to synthesize first-strand cDNA from all RNA. Following uracil-DNA glycosylase treatment, all cDNA underwent a first 18-cycle PCR with the universal primers M1SS and BC2_uni_R. The source study handled its data this way. For normalization, 1 million high-quality reads were randomly selected from each sample, with every read carrying a distinct molecular identifier. Instead of being binned into consensus sequences, reads that shared molecular identifiers were thrown out. CDR3 identification, clonotype clustering and error correction used MiTCR with a Q25 quality threshold and the strictest error-elimination algorithm. A nonparametric unseen species model with Euler transformation was used to estimate a lower bound on total TCR beta diversity. Using fastp trimming at Q25 and MiXCR clonotype assembly, TCRdb reanalyzed the public sequencing data and kept in-frame beta chains. Identical CDR3 protein sequences are pooled into one entry, listed with their most common genes and DNA. TCRdb, not the original authors, processed these V and J calls. This sample lists approximately 1,000,000 distinct CDR3 sequences; under 45% were detected once. The ten biggest clones cover approximately 17% of the sample.

The CDR3 measures 11 amino acids from cysteine to phenylalanine. Solely the CDR3 DNA is kept, with 33 bases framed from the first base. Via the germline V gene, CDR1 is SQVTM and CDR2 ANQGSEA. With respect to this clonotype: What this receptor recognizes is not known. Base qualities are not provided; no much larger clone lies one nucleotide away.

Donors were a few dozen systemically healthy Caucasian individuals from Russia aged roughly 6 to 90 years. About 10 milliliters of peripheral blood were drawn from each donor into EDTA-treated Vacutainer tubes. Ficoll-Paque density-gradient centrifugation was used to isolate PBMCs, with at least 6.5 million per sample. Trizol reagent was used to extract total RNA from PBMCs, with at least 6 micrograms per sample. The percentages of naive CD45RAhigh/CD27high T cells were determined by flow cytometry on a PBMC aliquot from every donor. The TCR originated in a woman in her sixties or seventies in good health. The sequenced sample consisted of blood. This chain joins TRBV29-1 to TRBJ2-5, with 9 bases aligning to TRBD1. With the DNA end fitting TRBJ2-7 better, the J assignment may be wrong. CDR3 protein: CLGQGNYEQYF. Here is the DNA: TGCCTGGGACAGGGAAACTACGAGCAGTACTTC.